This T cell receptor beta chain emerged from a study of PD-L1 blockade in urothelial cancer. As for the study in general: Atezolizumab was started by patients in the mid-2010s at 1,200 mg intravenously every 3 weeks. Individuals in the cohort had been given 0 to 3 earlier chemotherapy regimens. The median T cell count in blood samples was 141,255.

The time point here: peripheral blood 6 weeks after treatment start. The CDR3 covers 14 residues. In germline, CDR1 is MNHEY, CDR2 SMNVEV (reference sequence). The germline V and J ends were trimmed by 5 bases and 4 bases, with 14 bases remaining between them. TCRdb's copy holds only in-frame clones and misses some; the assay was immunoSEQ multiplex PCR. This sample has roughly 120,000 clones, with 85% to 95% found just once. The sample consisted of PBMCs, taken around atezolizumab (anti-PD-L1) treatment. The receptor's source is a man aged 60 to 69 with urothelial cancer. This rearrangement joins TRBV27 to TRBJ1-1, with a tentative D call TRBD1 (5 bases). CDR3: CASSGPSGATEAFF. CDR3 bases: TGTGCCAGCAGTGGCCCCAGCGGGGCCACTGAAGCTTTCTTT.